The 15 T cell receptor beta chains reported below all come from one sample, sequenced in a study of CD8+ T cells in alopecia areata. Specified treatment: oral pan-JAK inhibitor, 5-10 mg twice daily. Extracted RNA was reverse transcribed, and the resulting cDNA served as sequencing template. Profiling relied on immunoSEQ multiplex PCR, and the TCRdb table lists in-frame clones only, not all of them. This table holds more than 150,000 clones, 51% found once. Sample: CD8+ T cells sorted from blood, taken at week 52, from a patient treated with tofacitinib. These receptors all come from a human donor with alopecia areata.

This clone was seen once. The rearrangement uses TRBV29-1 and TRBJ1-2; possible D gene TRBD1, 5 bases. Germline loops: CDR1 SQVTM, CDR2 ANQGSEA. The CDR3 is 11 residues long. Deletions cut 3 bases from V and 5 bases from J, with 7 bases between. Here the CDR3 reads CSVETVYGYTF. The DNA of the CDR3 is TGCAGCGTTGAGACAGTTTATGGCTACACCTTC.

This clone was detected a few times. The chain uses TRBV29-1 and TRBJ2-7, with D unresolved. Trimming stripped 3 bases from V and 3 bases from J, with 12 bases between. Germline V lookup: CDR1 SQVTM, CDR2 ANQGSEA. This CDR3 region has 13 residues. CDR3 in amino acids: CSVEAQAGYEQYF. CDR3 DNA sequence: TGCAGCGTTGAGGCCCAAGCAGGCTACGAGCAGTACTTC.

The chain joins TRBV27 to TRBJ2-3; D call uncertain. This CDR3 contains 15 residues. V lost 5 bases and J lost 4, with 16 bases in between. Germline V gene data show CDR1 as MNHEY and CDR2 as SMNVEV (reference sequence). The CDR3 sequence is CASSPSVGFPDTQYF. CDR3 bases: TGTGCCAGCAGTCCCTCGGTGGGTTTCCCAGATACGCAGTATTTT.

V gene TRBV25-1 combines with J gene TRBJ1-1; the D gene is possibly TRBD1 (5 bases). Trimming removed 9 bases from V and 0 bases from J, with 11 bases in between. Per germline, CDR1 MGHDK and CDR2 SYGVNS. This CDR3 region has 13 residues. The DNA of the CDR3 is TGTGCCAGTGACAGCAGCATGAACACTGAAGCTTTCTTT. Amino acid sequence: CASDSSMNTEAFF.

The chain has TRBV5-1 and TRBJ2-6; D is unresolved. The CDR3 is made up of 16 amino acids. Germline V CDR1 and CDR2: SGHRS, YFSETQ. V gave up 4 bases and J gave up 3 bases, with 14 bases separating them. CDR3 sequence: CASSGISFGGANVLTF. The CDR3 nucleotides read TGCGCCAGCAGCGGGATCAGTTTTGGTGGGGCCAACGTCCTGACTTTC.

V usage is TRBV21-1 and J usage is TRBJ2-6; TRBD1 is the table's D call, not checked against the DNA. TRBV21-1 has pseudogene status. This CDR3 contains 17 residues. CDR3 nucleotides: TGTGCCAGCAGCAAAGGGGACAGATCATCTGGGGCCAACGTCCTGACTTTC. This codes for CASSKGDRSSGANVLTF.

The rearrangement uses TRBV9 and TRBJ1-1; D is unclear. The V end was cut by 4 bases, the J end by 4 bases, with 17 bases between. The CDR3 is 15 amino acids. The germline CDR1 and CDR2 sequences are SGDLS and YYNGEE. The CDR3 DNA follows: TGTGCCAGCAGCCCGACGACCCCAGGCGGCACTGAAGCTTTCTTT. Its translation is CASSPTTPGGTEAFF.

The chain employs TRBV4-1 and TRBJ1-2; the D gene is possibly TRBD1 (6 bases). CDR1 is MGHRA and CDR2 is YSYEKL in the germline V gene. V was clipped by 2 bases and J by 4 bases, with 11 bases between them. The CDR3 is 14 residues long. The CDR3 bases are TGCGCCAGCAGCCAATACCAGGACAGCTATGGCTACACCTTC. Its protein product is CASSQYQDSYGYTF.

The genes are TRBV11-2 and TRBJ1-1; D is unclear. The germline gives CDR1 SGHAT, CDR2 FQNNGV. V was cut by 7 bases and J by 6 bases, with 9 bases left in between. The CDR3 contains 11 residues. The CDR3, as DNA: TGTGCCAGCACCCCGCTAGCTGAAGCTTTCTTT. It yields the protein CASTPLAEAFF.

The rearrangement joins TRBV5-1 to TRBJ1-5; the match to TRBD1 covers 8 bases. The CDR3 covers 16 residues. Germline CDR1 SGHRS, CDR2 YFSETQ. With 4 bases clipped from V and 3 bases from J, the junction kept 9 bases outside the gene matches. For the CDR3, the DNA is TGCGCCAGCAGCAAGGGACAGGCTGATGACAATCAGCCCCAGCATTTT. Its protein is CASSKGQADDNQPQHF.

Points on this clone: Mismatch with germline at one junction end may stem from a read error. V usage is TRBV30 and J usage is TRBJ2-5; perhaps TRBD1 as D (6 bases). Germline values: CDR1 GTSNPN, CDR2 SVGIG (reference sequence). This CDR3 has 10 amino acids. The CDR3 coding sequence is TGTGGCTGGGGGCCAGAGACCCAGTACTTC. This gives the protein CGWGPETQYF.

This chain links TRBV30 with TRBJ1-2; no reliable D call. V was pared by 0 bases and J by 0 bases, with 14 bases between. Per the germline V gene, CDR1 is GTSNPN and CDR2 is SVGIG (reference sequence). This CDR3 region has 16 residues. The CDR3 DNA is TGTGCCTGGAGTGTACTCAGTGAGTTAGCTAACTATGGCTACACCTTC. Protein: CAWSVLSELANYGYTF.

The gene calls are TRBV29-1 and TRBJ1-2, with 8 bases that match TRBD1. The CDR3 sequence is 15 residues long. V shed 6 bases, J shed 4 bases, and the junction held 13 bases outside the gene matches. Germline V gives CDR1 SQVTM, CDR2 ANQGSEA. CDR3 DNA sequence: TGCAGCGTGGGCACCGGGACAGGATTCCTCTATGGCTACACCTTC. It yields the protein CSVGTGTGFLYGYTF.

The chain recombines TRBV14 with TRBJ2-6, with D perhaps matching TRBD1 or TRBD2 (5 bases each). Trimming removed 2 bases at V and 4 bases at J, with 12 bases between. Germline CDR1 SGHDN, CDR2 FVKESK. The CDR3 loop spans 16 amino acids. The CDR3 loop is CASSQRLGTGANVLTF. The CDR3, as DNA: TGTGCCAGCAGCCAAAGACTTGGGACCGGGGCCAACGTCCTGACTTTC.

V is TRBV9 and J is TRBJ2-5; TRBD2 might be the D (6 bases). V dropped 0 bases and J dropped 1 base, with 10 bases sitting between them. The CDR3 extends over 15 amino acids. Germline V CDR1 and CDR2: SGDLS, YYNGEE. CDR3 DNA: TGTGCCAGCAGCGTAGGTGGGGGGAGCCAAGAGACCCAGTACTTC. As protein: CASSVGGGSQETQYF.